Listed below are T cell receptor beta chains from one sample, sequenced in a study of cytomegalovirus exposure and HLA in healthy donors. The assay was immunoSEQ multiplex PCR, and TCRdb's table has in-frame clones only and misses some. This sample has 110,000 or so clones, with 90% to 96% found just once. Sequencing was performed on PBMCs. Receptor source: a woman between 18 and 29 years old in good health and CMV-seronegative. Both conserved end residues are part of each CDR3. D genes are given only for firm matches. Rows give clone size only sometimes, using once, few, many, or a class for an expanded clone.

clone_size: -
v_call: TRBV6-5
d_call: -
j_call: TRBJ2-7
cdr3_aa: CASSRGSQGYEQYF
cdr3_nt: TGTGCCAGCAGTAGGGGATCACAGGGTTACGAGCAGTACTTC

clone_size: -
v_call: TRBV28
d_call: -
j_call: TRBJ1-5
cdr3_aa: CASSLARGYQPQHF
cdr3_nt: TGTGCCAGCAGTTTGGCCAGGGGCTATCAGCCCCAGCATTTT

clone_size: -
v_call: TRBV5-1
d_call: TRBD1
j_call: TRBJ2-7
cdr3_aa: CASSWDSSYEQYF
cdr3_nt: TGCGCCAGCAGCTGGGACAGTTCCTACGAGCAGTACTTC

clone_size: -
v_call: TRBV30
d_call: -
j_call: TRBJ2-6
cdr3_aa: CAWSKGGAGANVLTF
cdr3_nt: TGTGCCTGGAGTAAGGGGGGGGCTGGGGCCAACGTCCTGACTTTC

clone_size: -
v_call: TRBV7-3
d_call: TRBD1
j_call: TRBJ2-7
cdr3_aa: CASSEYAGTAYEQYF
cdr3_nt: TGTGCCAGCAGCGAATACGCCGGGACAGCCTACGAGCAGTACTTC

clone_size: -
v_call: TRBV20-1
d_call: -
j_call: TRBJ2-5
cdr3_aa: CSPSGEETQYF
cdr3_nt: TGCAGTCCTTCAGGGGAAGAGACCCAGTACTTC

clone_size: once
v_call: TRBV9
d_call: TRBD2
j_call: TRBJ2-3
cdr3_aa: CASSVAGVGGGGDTQYF
cdr3_nt: TGTGCCAGCAGCGTAGCTGGGGTTGGGGGGGGAGGAGATACGCAGTATTTT

clone_size: -
v_call: TRBV6-5
d_call: TRBD1
j_call: TRBJ2-7
cdr3_aa: CASSFRTGPGGEQYF
cdr3_nt: TGTGCCAGCAGTTTTAGGACAGGGCCCGGTGGAGAGCAGTACTTC

clone_size: -
v_call: TRBV15
d_call: TRBD2
j_call: TRBJ2-3
cdr3_aa: CATSRDKGTSATDTQYF
cdr3_nt: TGTGCCACCAGCAGAGATAAGGGGACTAGCGCCACAGATACGCAGTATTTT

clone_size: -
v_call: TRBV5-4
d_call: TRBD1
j_call: TRBJ2-3
cdr3_aa: CASSSQGAVTDTQYF
cdr3_nt: TGTGCCAGCAGCTCACAGGGGGCGGTCACAGATACGCAGTATTTT

clone_size: -
v_call: TRBV7-8
d_call: TRBD2
j_call: TRBJ2-5
cdr3_aa: CASSLTSGGEETQYF
cdr3_nt: TGTGCCAGCAGCTTAACTAGCGGGGGAGAAGAGACCCAGTACTTC

clone_size: -
v_call: TRBV4-2
d_call: TRBD1
j_call: TRBJ1-6
cdr3_aa: CASSQEGSSGGWNSPLHF
cdr3_nt: TGTGCCAGCAGCCAAGAAGGTTCCTCAGGGGGCTGGAATTCACCCCTCCACTTT